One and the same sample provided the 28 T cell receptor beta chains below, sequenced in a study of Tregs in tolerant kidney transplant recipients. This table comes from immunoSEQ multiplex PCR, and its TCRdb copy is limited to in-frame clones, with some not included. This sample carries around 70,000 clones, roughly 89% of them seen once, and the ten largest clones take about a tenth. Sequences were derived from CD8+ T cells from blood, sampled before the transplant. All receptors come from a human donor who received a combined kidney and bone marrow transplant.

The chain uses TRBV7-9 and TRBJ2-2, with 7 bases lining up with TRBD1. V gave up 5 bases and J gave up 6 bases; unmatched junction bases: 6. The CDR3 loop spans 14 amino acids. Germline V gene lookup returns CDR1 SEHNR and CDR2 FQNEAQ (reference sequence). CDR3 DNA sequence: TGTGCCAGCAGCGCAACACAGGGGTCCGGGGAGCTGTTTTTT. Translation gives CASSATQGSGELFF.

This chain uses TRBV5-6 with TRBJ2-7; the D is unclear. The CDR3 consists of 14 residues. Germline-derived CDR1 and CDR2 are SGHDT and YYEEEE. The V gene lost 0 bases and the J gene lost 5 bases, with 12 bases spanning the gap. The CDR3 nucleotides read TGTGCCAGCAGCTTGGGAGGTGGTAATAACGAGCAGTACTTC. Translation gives CASSLGGGNNEQYF.

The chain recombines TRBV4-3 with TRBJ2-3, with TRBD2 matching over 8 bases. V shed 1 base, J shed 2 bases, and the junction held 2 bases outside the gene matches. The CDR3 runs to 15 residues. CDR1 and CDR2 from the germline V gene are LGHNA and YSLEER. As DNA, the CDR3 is TGCGCCAGCAGCCAAGGCGGGGGGCACACAGATACGCAGTATTTT. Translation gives CASSQGGGHTDTQYF.

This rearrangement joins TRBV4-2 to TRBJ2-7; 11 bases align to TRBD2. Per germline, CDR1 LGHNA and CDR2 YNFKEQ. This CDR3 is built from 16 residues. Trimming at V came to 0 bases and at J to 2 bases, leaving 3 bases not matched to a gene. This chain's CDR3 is CASSQEGTSGTYEQYF. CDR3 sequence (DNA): TGTGCCAGCAGCCAAGAGGGGACTAGCGGAACCTACGAGCAGTACTTC.

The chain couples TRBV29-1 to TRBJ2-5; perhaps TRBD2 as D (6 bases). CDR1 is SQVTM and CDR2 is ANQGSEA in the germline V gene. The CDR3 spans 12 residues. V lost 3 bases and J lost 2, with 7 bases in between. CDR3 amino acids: CSVDAGQETQYF. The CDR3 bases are TGCAGCGTTGATGCGGGGCAAGAGACCCAGTACTTC.

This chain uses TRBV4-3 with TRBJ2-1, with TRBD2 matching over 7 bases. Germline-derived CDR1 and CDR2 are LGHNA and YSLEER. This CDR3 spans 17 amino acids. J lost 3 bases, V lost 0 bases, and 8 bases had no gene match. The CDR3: CASSQDRVGGFYNEQFF. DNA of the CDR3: TGCGCCAGCAGCCAAGACAGGGTGGGGGGGTTCTACAATGAGCAGTTCTTC.

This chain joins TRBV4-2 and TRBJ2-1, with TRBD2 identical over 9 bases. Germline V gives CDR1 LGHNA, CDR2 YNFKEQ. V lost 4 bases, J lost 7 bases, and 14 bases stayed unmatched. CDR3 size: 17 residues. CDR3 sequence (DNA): TGTGCCAGCAGCCTATTTACCGGGCTAGCGGGGATTAATGAGCAGTTCTTC. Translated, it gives CASSLFTGLAGINEQFF.

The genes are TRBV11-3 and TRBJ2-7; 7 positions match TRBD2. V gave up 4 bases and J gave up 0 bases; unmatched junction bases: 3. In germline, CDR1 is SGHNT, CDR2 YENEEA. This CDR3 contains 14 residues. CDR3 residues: CASSSLAFSYEQYF. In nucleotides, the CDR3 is TGTGCCAGCAGCTCACTAGCGTTCTCCTACGAGCAGTACTTC.

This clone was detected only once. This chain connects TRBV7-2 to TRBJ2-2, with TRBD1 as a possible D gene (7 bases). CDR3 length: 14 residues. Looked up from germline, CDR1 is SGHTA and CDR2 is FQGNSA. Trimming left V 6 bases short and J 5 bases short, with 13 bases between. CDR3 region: CASSYPGGTGELFF. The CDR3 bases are TGTGCCAGCAGTTACCCAGGGGGGACCGGGGAGCTGTTTTTT.

CDR3 in DNA: TGTGCCAGCAGTTTATCGGGACTAGCAGATGCCTACGAGCAGTACTTC. Residues: CASSLSGLADAYEQYF. This sequence joins TRBV27 and TRBJ2-7; 9 nucleotides line up with TRBD2. V gave up 0 bases and J gave up 2 bases; unmatched junction bases: 5. Per germline, CDR1 MNHEY and CDR2 SMNVEV (reference sequence). CDR3 size: 16 residues.

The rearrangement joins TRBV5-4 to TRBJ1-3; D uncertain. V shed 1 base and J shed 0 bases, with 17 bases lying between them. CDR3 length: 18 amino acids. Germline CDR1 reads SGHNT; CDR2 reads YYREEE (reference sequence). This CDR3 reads CASSLLPPEGNSGNTIYF. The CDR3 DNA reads TGTGCCAGCAGCTTGCTCCCACCGGAGGGTAACTCTGGAAACACCATATATTTT.

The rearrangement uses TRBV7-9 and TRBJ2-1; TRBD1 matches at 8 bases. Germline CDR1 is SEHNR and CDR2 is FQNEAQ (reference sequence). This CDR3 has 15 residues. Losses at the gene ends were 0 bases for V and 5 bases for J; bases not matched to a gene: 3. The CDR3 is CASSLAPGQDNEQFF. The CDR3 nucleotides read TGTGCCAGCAGCTTAGCTCCGGGACAGGACAATGAGCAGTTCTTC. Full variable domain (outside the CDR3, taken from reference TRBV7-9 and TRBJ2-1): DTGVSQNPRHKITKRGQNVTFRCDPISEHNRLYWYRQTLGQGPEFLTYFQNEAQLEKSRLLSDRFSAERPKGSFSTLEIQRTEQGDSAMYLCASSLAPGQDNEQFFGPGTRLTVL.

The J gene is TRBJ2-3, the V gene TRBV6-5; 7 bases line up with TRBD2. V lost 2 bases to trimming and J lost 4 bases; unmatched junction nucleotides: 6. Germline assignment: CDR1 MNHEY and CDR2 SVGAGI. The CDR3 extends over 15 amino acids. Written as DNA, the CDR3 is TGTGCCAGCAGTTACGGCGGGAGTCCAGCAGATACGCAGTATTTT. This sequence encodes CASSYGGSPADTQYF.

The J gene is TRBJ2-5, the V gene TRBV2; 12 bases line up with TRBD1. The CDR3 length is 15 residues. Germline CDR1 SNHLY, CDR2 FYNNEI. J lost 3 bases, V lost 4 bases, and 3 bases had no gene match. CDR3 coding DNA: TGTGCCAGCAGTGGGGACAGGGGGCGAAAAGAGACCCAGTACTTC. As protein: CASSGDRGRKETQYF. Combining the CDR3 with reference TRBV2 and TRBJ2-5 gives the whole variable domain EPEVTQTPSHQVTQMGQEVILRCVPISNHLYFYWYRQILGQKVEFLVSFYNNEISEKSEIFDDQFSVERPDGSNFTLKIRSTKLEDSAMYFCASSGDRGRKETQYFGPGTRLLVL.

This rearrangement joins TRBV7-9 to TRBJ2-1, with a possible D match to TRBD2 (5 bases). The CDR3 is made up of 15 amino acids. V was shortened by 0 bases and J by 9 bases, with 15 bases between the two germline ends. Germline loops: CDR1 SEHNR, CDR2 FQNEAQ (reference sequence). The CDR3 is CASSLAFSGRGEQFF. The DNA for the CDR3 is TGTGCCAGCAGCTTAGCTTTCAGTGGCCGGGGTGAGCAGTTCTTC. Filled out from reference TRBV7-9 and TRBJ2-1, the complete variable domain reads DTGVSQNPRHKITKRGQNVTFRCDPISEHNRLYWYRQTLGQGPEFLTYFQNEAQLEKSRLLSDRFSAERPKGSFSTLEIQRTEQGDSAMYLCASSLAFSGRGEQFFGPGTRLTVL.

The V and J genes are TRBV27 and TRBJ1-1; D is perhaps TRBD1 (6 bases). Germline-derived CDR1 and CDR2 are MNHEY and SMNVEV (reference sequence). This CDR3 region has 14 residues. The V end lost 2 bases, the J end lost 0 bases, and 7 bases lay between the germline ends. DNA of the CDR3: TGTGCCAGCAGTTTACAGGGGCTGAACACTGAAGCTTTCTTT. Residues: CASSLQGLNTEAFF.

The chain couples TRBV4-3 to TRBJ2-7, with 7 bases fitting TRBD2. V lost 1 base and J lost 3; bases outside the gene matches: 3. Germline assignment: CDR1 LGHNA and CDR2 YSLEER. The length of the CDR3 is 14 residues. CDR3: CASSQVAGVYEQYF. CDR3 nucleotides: TGCGCCAGCAGCCAAGTGGCGGGAGTCTACGAGCAGTACTTC.

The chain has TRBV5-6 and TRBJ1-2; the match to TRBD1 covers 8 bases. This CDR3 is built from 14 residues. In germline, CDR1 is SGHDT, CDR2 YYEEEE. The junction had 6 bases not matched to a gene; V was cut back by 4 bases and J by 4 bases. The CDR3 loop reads CASSPGQGSYGYTF. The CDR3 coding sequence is TGTGCCAGCAGCCCTGGACAGGGTAGCTATGGCTACACCTTC.

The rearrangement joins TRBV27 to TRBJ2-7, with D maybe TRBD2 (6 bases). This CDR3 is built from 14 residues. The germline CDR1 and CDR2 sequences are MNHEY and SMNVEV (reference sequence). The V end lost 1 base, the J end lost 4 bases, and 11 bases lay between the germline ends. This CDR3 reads CASSLYGGPYEQYF. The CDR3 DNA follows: TGTGCCAGCAGTTTATATGGAGGGCCTTACGAGCAGTACTTC.

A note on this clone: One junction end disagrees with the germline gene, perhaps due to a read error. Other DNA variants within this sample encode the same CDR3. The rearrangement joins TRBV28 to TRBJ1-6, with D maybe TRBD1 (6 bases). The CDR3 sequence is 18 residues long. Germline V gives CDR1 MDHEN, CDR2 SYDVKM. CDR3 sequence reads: CASSPLYPRTEDNSPLHF. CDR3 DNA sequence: TGTGCCAGCAGTCCATTATACCCCCGGACAGAGGATAATTCTCCCCTCCACTTT.

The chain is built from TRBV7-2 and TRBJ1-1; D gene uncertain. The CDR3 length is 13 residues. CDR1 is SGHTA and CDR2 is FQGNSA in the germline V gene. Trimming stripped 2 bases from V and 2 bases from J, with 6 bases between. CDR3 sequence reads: CASSLFKNTEAFF. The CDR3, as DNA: TGTGCCAGCAGCTTATTTAAAAACACTGAAGCTTTCTTT.

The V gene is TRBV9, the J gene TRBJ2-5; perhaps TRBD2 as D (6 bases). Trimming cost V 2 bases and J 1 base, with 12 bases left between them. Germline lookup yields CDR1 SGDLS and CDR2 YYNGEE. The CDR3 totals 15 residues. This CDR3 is CASSVGGGLQETQYF. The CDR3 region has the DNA TGTGCCAGCAGCGTGGGTGGGGGACTCCAAGAGACCCAGTACTTC.

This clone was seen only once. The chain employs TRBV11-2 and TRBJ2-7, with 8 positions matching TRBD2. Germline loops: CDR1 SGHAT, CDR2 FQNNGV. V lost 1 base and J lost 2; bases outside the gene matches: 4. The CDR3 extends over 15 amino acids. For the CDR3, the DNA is TGTGCCAGCAGCTTAGTACTAGCGGCGGCCTACGAGCAGTACTTC. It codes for CASSLVLAAAYEQYF.

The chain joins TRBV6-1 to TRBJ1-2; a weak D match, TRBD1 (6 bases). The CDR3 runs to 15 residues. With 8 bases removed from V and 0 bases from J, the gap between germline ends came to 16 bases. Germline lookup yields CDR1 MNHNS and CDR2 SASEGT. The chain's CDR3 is CASQGSGVTNYGYTF. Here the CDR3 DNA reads TGTGCCAGCCAGGGGTCCGGAGTTACTAACTATGGCTACACCTTC.

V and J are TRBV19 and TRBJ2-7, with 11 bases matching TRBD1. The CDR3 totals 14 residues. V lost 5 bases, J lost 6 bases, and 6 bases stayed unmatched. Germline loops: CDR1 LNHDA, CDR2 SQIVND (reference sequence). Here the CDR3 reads CASSHGTGGIEQYF. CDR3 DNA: TGTGCCAGTAGTCACGGGACAGGGGGGATCGAGCAGTACTTC.

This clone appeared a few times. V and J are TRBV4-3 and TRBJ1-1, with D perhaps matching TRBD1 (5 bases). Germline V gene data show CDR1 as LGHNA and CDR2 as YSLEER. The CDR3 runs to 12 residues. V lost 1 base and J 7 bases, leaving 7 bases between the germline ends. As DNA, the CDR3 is TGCGCCAGCAGCCAAGGGGGGGGTGAAGCTTTCTTT. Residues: CASSQGGGEAFF.

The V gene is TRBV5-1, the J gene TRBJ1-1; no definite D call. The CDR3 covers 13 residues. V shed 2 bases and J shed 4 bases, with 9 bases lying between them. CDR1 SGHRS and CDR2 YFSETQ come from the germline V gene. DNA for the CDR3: TGCGCCAGCAGCTTTAACCGCGTCACTGAAGCTTTCTTT. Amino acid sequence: CASSFNRVTEAFF.

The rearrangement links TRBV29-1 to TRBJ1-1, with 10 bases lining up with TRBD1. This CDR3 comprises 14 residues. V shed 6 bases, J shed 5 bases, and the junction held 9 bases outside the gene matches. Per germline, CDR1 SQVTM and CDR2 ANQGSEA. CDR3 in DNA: TGCAGCGTATTGACAGGGGGCGCGGGAACTGAAGCTTTCTTT. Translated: CSVLTGGAGTEAFF. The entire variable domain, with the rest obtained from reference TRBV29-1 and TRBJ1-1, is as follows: SAVISQKPSRDICQRGTSLTIQCQVDSQVTMMFWYRQQPGQSLTLIATANQGSEATYESGFVIDKFPISRPNLTFSTLTVSNMSPEDSSIYLCSVLTGGAGTEAFFGQGTRLTVV.